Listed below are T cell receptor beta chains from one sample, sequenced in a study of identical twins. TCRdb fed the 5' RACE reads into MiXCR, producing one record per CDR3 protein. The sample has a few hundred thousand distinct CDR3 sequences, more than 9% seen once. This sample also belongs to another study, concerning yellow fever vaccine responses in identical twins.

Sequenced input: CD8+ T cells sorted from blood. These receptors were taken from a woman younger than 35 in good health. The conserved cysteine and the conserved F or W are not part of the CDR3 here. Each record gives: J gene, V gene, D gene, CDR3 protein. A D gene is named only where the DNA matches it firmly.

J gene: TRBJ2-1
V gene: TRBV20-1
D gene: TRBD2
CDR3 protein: SAGGMTSASYNEQF

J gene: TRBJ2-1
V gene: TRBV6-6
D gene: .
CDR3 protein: ASSYRGGEF

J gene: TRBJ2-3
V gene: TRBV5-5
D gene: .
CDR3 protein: ASSGGLRGDTQY

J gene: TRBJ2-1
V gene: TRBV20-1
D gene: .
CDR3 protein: SASVRDGMFYNEQF

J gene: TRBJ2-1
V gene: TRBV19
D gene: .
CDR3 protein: ASSPGDPRAYNEQF

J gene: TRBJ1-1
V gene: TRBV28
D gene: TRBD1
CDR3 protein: ASSEQGGTEAF

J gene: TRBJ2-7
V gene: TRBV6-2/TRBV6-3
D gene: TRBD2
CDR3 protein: ASTSSWDYAVYEQY

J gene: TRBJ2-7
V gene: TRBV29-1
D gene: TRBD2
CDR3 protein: SVERLAEHSYEQY

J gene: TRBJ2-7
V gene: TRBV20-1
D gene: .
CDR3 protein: SARDRDTTYEQY

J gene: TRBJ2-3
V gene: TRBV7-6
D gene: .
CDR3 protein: ASSLSGTDTQY

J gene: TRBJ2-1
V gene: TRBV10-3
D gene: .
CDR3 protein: AISDHIYNEQF

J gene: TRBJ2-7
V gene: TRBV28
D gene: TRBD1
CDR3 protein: ASSWNLLDRRASYEQY

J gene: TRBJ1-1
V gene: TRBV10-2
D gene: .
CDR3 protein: ASSEGQLNTEAF

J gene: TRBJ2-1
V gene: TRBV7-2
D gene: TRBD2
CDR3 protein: ASSWGLGGYNEQF

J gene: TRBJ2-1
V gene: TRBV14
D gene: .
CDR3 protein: ASSQDGTGWIFYNEQF

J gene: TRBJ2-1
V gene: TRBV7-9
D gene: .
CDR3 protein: ASRDLNEQF

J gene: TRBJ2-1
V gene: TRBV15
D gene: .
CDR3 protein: ATSPDTSYNEQF

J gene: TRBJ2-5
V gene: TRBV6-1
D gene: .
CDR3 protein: AASGRTTTAQY

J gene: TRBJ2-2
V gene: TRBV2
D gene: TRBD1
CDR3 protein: ASSDIKGTVNTGELF

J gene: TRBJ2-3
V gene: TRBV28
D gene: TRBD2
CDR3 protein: ASSRRRDYIGTQY

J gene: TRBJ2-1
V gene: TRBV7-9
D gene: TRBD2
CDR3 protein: ASSLGTSGGLSFKF

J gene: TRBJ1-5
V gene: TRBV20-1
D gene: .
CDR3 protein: SARDRAGGLLWPQH

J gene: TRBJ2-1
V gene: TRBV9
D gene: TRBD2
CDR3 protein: ASSATSGWADEQF

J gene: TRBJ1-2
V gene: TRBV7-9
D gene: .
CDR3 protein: ASSDTGSNYGYT

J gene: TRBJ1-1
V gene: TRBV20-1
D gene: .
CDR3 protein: SARNSDITEAF

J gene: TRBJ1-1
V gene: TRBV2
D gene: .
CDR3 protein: ASSEMWEAF

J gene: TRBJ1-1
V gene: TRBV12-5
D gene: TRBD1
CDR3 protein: ASGLVRDRVPEAF

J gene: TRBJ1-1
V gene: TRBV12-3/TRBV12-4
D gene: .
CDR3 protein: ASSPGSFKHTEAF

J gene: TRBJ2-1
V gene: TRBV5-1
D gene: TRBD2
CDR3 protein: ASSLDPLAGVPPGEQF

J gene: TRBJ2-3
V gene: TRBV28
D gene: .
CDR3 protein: ASNGREMHTDTQY

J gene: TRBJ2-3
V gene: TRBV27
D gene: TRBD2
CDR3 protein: ASSLWAGGVSSTDTQY

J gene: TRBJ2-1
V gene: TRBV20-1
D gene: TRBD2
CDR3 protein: SATGLAGGLSNEQF

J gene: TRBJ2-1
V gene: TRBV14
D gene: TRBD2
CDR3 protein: ASSQDLASGMGNEQF

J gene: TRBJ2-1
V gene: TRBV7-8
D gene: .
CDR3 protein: ASSLTTGKSSYNEQF

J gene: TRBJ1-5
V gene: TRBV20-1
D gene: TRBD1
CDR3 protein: SAYGGDRVSQPQH

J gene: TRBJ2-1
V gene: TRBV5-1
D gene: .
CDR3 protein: ASSGNDNNEQF

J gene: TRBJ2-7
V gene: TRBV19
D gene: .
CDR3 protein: ASSTTQSSYEQY

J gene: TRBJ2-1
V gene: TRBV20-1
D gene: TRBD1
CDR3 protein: SARETTGSLYNEQF

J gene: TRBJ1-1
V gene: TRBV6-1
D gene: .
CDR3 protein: ASSQNDNSLMNTEAF

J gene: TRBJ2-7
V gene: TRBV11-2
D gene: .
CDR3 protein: ASSLRSGNEQY

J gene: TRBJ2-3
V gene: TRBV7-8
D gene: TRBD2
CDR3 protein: ASSPLRLSRGVRTDTQY

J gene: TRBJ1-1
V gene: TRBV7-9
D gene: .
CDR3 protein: ASSLWGQAF

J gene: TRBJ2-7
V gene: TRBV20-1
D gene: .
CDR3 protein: SARGDNHLSYEQY

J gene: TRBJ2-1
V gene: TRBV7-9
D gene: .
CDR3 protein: ASSPTSPEQF

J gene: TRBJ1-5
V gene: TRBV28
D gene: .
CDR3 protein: ASKYRTDSNQPQH

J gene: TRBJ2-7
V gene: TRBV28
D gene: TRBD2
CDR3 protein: ASSPHTSGRELEQY

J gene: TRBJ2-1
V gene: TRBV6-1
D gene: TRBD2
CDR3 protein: ASSSTSGGYEQF

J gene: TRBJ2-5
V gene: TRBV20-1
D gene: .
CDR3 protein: SGHHLETQY

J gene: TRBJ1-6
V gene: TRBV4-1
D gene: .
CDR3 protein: ASSQGIQDNSPLH

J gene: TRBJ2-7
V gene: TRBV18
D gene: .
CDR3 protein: ASSPPDRGGYEQY